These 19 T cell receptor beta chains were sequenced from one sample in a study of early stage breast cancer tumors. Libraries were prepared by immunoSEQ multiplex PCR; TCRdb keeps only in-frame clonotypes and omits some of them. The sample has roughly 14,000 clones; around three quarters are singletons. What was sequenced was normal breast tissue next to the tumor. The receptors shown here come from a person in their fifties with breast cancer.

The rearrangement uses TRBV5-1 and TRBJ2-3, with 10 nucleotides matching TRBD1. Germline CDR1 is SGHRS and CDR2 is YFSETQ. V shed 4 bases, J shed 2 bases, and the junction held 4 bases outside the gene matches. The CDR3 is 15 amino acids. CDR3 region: CASSRQGANTDTQYF. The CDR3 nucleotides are TGCGCCAGCAGCCGACAGGGGGCGAACACAGATACGCAGTATTTT. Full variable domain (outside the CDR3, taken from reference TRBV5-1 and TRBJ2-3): KAGVTQTPRYLIKTRGQQVTLSCSPISGHRSVSWYQQTPGQGLQFLFEYFSETQRNKGNFPGRFSGRQFSNSRSEMNVSTLELGDSALYLCASSRQGANTDTQYFGPGTRLTVL.

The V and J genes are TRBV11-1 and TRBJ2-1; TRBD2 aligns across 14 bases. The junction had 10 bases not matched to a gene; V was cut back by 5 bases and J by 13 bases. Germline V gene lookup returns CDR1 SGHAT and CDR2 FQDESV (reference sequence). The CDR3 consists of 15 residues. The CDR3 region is CASSLLEGLAGDQFF. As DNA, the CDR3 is TGTGCCAGCAGCCTCCTCGAGGGACTAGCGGGAGATCAGTTCTTC.

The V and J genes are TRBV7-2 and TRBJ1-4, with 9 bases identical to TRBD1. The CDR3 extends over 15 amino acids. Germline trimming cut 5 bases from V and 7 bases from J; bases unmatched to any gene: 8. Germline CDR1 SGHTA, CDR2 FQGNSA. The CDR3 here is CASSPRDRVGEKLFF. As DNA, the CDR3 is TGTGCCAGCAGCCCCCGGGACAGGGTCGGTGAAAAACTGTTTTTT.

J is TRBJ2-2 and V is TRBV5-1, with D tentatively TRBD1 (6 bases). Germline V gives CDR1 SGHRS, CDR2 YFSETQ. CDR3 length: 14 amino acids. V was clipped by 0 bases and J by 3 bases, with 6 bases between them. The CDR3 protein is CASSLGTDTGELFF. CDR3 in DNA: TGCGCCAGCAGCTTGGGGACAGACACCGGGGAGCTGTTTTTT.

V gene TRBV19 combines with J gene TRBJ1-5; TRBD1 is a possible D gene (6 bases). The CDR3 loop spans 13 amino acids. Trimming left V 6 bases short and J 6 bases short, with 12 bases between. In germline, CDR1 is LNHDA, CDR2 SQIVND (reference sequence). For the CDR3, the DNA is TGTGCCAGTAGGCAGGGGTTCGGTCAGCCCCAGCATTTT. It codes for CASRQGFGQPQHF.

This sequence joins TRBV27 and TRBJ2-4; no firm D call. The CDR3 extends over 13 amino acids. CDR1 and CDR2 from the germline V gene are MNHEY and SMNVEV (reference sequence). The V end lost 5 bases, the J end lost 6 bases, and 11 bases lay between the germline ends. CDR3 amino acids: CASSLTWGNIQYF. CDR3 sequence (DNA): TGTGCCAGCAGTCTGACATGGGGAAACATTCAGTACTTC.

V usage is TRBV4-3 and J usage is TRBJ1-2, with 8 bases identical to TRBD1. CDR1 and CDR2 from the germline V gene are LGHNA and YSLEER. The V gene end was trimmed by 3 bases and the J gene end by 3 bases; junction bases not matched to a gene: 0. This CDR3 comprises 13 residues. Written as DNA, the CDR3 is TGCGCCAGCAGCCAGACAGGGGACTATGGCTACACCTTC. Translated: CASSQTGDYGYTF.

CDR3 nucleotide sequence: TGTGCCAGCACCCCGGCTAGCGGGAGTGCCGAGCAGTACTTC. Translation: CASTPASGSAEQYF. The chain employs TRBV6-5 and TRBJ2-7; 10 nucleotides align to TRBD2. The CDR3 length is 14 residues. Germline CDR1 reads MNHEY; CDR2 reads SVGAGI. The ends lost 7 bases at V and 6 bases at J; junction bases unmatched: 9.

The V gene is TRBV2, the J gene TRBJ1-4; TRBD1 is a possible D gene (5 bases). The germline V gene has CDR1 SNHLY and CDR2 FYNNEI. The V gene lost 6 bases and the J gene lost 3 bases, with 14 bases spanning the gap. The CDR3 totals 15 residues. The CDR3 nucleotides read TGTGCCAGCAGCGTCGAAAGAGGGGCTAATGAAAAACTGTTTTTT. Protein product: CASSVERGANEKLFF.

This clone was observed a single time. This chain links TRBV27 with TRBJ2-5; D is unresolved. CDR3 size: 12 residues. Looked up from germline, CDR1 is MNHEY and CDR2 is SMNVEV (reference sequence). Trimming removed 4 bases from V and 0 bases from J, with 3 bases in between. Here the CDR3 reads CASSSNQETQYF. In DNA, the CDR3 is TGTGCCAGCAGTTCAAACCAAGAGACCCAGTACTTC.

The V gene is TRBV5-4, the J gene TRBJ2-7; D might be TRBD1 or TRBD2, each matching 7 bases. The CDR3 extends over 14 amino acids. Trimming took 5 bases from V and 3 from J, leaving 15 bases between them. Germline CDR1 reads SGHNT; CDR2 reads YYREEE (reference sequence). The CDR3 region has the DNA TGTGCCAGCAGTTTAGACAGGGACTACTACGAGCAGTACTTC. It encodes CASSLDRDYYEQYF.

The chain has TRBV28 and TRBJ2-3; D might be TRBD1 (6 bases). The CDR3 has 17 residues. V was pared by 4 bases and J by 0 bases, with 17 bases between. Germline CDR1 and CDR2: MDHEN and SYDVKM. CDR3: CASSSRRDITSTDTQYF. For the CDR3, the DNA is TGTGCCAGCAGTTCACGCCGGGACATCACTAGCACAGATACGCAGTATTTT.

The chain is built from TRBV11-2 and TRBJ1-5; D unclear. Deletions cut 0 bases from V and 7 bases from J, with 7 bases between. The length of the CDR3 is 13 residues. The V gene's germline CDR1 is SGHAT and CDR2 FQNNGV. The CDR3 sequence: CASSLESYQPQHF. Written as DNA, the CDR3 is TGTGCCAGCAGCTTAGAGTCTTACCAGCCCCAGCATTTT.

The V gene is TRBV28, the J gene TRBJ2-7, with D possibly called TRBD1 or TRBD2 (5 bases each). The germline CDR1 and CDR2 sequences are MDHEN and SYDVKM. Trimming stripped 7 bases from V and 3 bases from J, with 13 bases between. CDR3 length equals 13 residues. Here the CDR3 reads CASIRSGSYEQYF. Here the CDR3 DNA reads TGTGCCAGCATTCGGTCAGGGAGCTACGAGCAGTACTTC. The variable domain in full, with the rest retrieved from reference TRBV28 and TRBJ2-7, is DVKVTQSSRYLVKRTGEKVFLECVQDMDHENMFWYRQDPGLGLRLIYFSYDVKMKEKGDIPEGYSVSREKKERFSLILESASTNQTSMYLCASIRSGSYEQYFGPGTRLTVT.

CDR3 sequence reads: CATHRGISYGYTF. The DNA of the CDR3 is TGTGCCACCCACAGGGGGATCTCCTATGGCTACACCTTC. V usage is TRBV28 and J usage is TRBJ1-2, with 8 bases lining up with TRBD1. CDR1 is MDHEN and CDR2 is SYDVKM in the germline V gene. The CDR3 has 13 residues. V gave up 10 bases and J gave up 4 bases; unmatched junction bases: 8.

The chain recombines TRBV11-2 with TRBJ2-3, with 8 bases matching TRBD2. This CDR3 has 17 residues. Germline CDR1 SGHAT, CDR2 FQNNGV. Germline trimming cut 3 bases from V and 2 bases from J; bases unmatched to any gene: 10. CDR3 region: CASSFPSGLAATDTQYF. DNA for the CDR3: TGTGCCAGCAGCTTCCCCTCCGGACTAGCTGCCACAGATACGCAGTATTTT.

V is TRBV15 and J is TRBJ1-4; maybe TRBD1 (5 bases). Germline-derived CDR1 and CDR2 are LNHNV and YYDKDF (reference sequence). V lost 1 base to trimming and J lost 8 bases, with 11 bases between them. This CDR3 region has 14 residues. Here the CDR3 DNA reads TGTGCCACCAGCAGAGGGCAGGGTAACGAAAAACTGTTTTTT. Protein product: CATSRGQGNEKLFF.

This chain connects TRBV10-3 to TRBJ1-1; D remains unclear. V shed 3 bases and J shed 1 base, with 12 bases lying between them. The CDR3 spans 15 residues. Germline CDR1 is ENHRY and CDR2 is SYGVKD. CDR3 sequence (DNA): TGTGCCATCAGTGATTCGACCTCGGGGAACACTGAAGCTTTCTTT. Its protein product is CAISDSTSGNTEAFF.

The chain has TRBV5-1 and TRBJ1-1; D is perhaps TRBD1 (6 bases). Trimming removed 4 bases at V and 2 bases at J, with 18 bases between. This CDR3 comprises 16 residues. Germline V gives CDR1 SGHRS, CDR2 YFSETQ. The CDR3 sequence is CASSPLGPGANTEAFF. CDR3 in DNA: TGCGCCAGCAGCCCCTTGGGTCCAGGGGCCAACACTGAAGCTTTCTTT.